This passage covers 2 T cell receptor beta chains from one sample sequenced in a study of OX40 agonist ivuxolimab in advanced cancers. Sequencing used immunoSEQ multiplex PCR; TCRdb keeps in-frame clones, though not all of them. Here the sample spans 65,000 to 85,000 clones, 86% being singletons. The material was CD4+ or CD8+ T cells sorted from blood, obtained in a trial of the OX40 agonist ivuxolimab. The source of these receptors is an adult with an advanced solid tumor such as melanoma, head and neck, liver or kidney cancer.

The chain uses TRBV5-6 and TRBJ1-1, with TRBD1 as a possible D gene (6 bases). Trimming pared 1 base from V and 4 bases from J, leaving 14 bases between. The CDR3 length is 15 residues. CDR1 SGHDT and CDR2 YYEEEE come from the germline V gene. The CDR3 region has the DNA TGTGCCAGCAGCTTGCTCGGGGGCCGAGGCACTGAAGCTTTCTTT. Amino acids: CASSLLGGRGTEAFF. Filled out from reference TRBV5-6 and TRBJ1-1, the complete variable domain reads DAGVTQSPTHLIKTRGQQVTLRCSPKSGHDTVSWYQQALGQGPQFIFQYYEEEERQRGNFPDRFSGHQFPNYSSELNVNALLLGDSALYLCASSLLGGRGTEAFFGQGTRLTVV.

The rearrangement joins TRBV7-2 to TRBJ1-2; D unresolved. Trimming removed 1 base from V and 8 bases from J, with 8 bases in between. This CDR3 region has 12 residues. The germline CDR1 and CDR2 sequences are SGHTA and FQGNSA. The CDR3 DNA is TGTGCCAGCAGCTTAGTCCGGCGGGGCTACACCTTC. The encoded protein is CASSLVRRGYTF.